This record concerns one TCR beta chain sequence. What it binds is unknown. Germline CDR1 reads LGHDT; CDR2 reads YNNKEL (reference sequence). V lost 3 bases and J 10 bases, leaving 13 bases between the germline ends. The CDR3 loop spans 14 amino acids. The data derive from a study of T cell responses to AZD1222 COVID-19 vaccine. General study results and limits: There were mostly white British donors and more females than males, and clonal diversity was possibly underestimated. Recipients of AZD1222 seropositive at baseline numbered only five or six. Unmutated variant regions are reportedly targeted by nearly half of spike-specific TCRs.

Profiled with immunoSEQ multiplex PCR; TCRdb holds only in-frame clones, not every one. The sample yields around 130,000 clones, about 89% seen once. Sequenced material: peripheral blood, taken 28 days after the second dose of the MenACWY control vaccine. The receptor was derived from an adult who received the MenACWY meningococcal vaccine as a control. The chain recombines TRBV3-1 (or the pseudogene TRBV3-2) with TRBJ1-6; a weak D match, TRBD1 (5 bases). The CDR3 spells CASSQAGTGSPLHF. CDR3 DNA sequence: TGTGCCAGCAGCCAGGCCGGGACCGGATCACCCCTCCACTTT.